A single sample gave rise to the 24 T cell receptor beta chains below, sequenced in a study of shared clonotypes between healthy human individuals. Using immunoSEQ multiplex PCR, the repertoire was profiled, and TCRdb retains in-frame clones only, with some absent. The sample consists of about 670,000 clones, around 72% of them appearing once. The sample comprised memory CD4+ T cells sorted from blood. Subset: CD45RA-negative fraction. These receptors were collected from a woman aged 25 to 39 in good health.

This clone was seen just once. The chain joins TRBV19 to TRBJ1-2; D is perhaps TRBD1 (6 bases). Germline V CDR1 and CDR2: LNHDA, SQIVND (reference sequence). The CDR3 length is 14 residues. Trimming took 3 bases from V and 1 from J, leaving 9 bases between them. CDR3 loop: CASSIGGLNYGYTF. For the CDR3, the DNA is TGTGCCAGTAGTATTGGGGGCCTTAACTATGGCTACACCTTC.

The V call is TRBV28, the J call TRBJ2-3, with a possible D match to TRBD2 (5 bases). The CDR3 has 23 residues. V lost 6 bases, J lost 5 bases, and 42 bases lay in between. Germline CDR1 and CDR2: MDHEN and SYDVKM. CDR3 sequence reads: CASRTTREPRYVKFLWWLDTQYF. CDR3 DNA: TGTGCCAGCAGGACCACCCGGGAACCCAGGTACGTAAAGTTTTTGTGGTGGCTAGATACGCAGTATTTT.

The chain uses TRBV18 and TRBJ2-7; the D call may be TRBD1 or TRBD2 (5 bases each). The germline CDR1 and CDR2 sequences are KGHSH and LQKENI. Trimming left V 3 bases short and J 5 bases short, with 8 bases between. The CDR3 is 12 amino acids. The CDR3: CASSPGRNEQYF. The CDR3 DNA sequence: TGTGCCAGCTCACCGGGACGGAACGAGCAGTACTTC.

The V gene is TRBV7-9, the J gene TRBJ2-5, with D possibly being TRBD1 (5 bases). V gave up 5 bases and J gave up 3 bases, with 16 bases separating them. Germline V gene data show CDR1 as SEHNR and CDR2 as FQNEAQ (reference sequence). The CDR3 runs to 15 residues. The CDR3 bases are TGTGCCAGCAGCCCGGGCGGCAGGGCCAAAGAGACCCAGTACTTC. Translation: CASSPGGRAKETQYF. Full variable domain (remainder filled in from reference TRBV7-9 and TRBJ2-5): DTGVSQNPRHKITKRGQNVTFRCDPISEHNRLYWYRQTLGQGPEFLTYFQNEAQLEKSRLLSDRFSAERPKGSFSTLEIQRTEQGDSAMYLCASSPGGRAKETQYFGPGTRLLVL.

On this clone: One end of the junction varies from germline; a read error may be responsible. This chain links TRBV4-1 with TRBJ2-2; no definite D call. From germline, CDR1 is MGHRA and CDR2 YSYEKL. This CDR3 is 17 amino acids long. The CDR3 protein is CASSQRQISPNTWELFF. DNA for the CDR3: TGCGCCAGCAGCCAGCGCCAGATAAGTCCGAACACCTGGGAGCTGTTTTTT.

J is TRBJ2-6 and V is TRBV25-1, with TRBD1 matching over 7 bases. Losses at the gene ends were 4 bases for V and 2 bases for J; bases not matched to a gene: 5. The CDR3 extends over 16 amino acids. Germline V gene sequence: CDR1 MGHDK, CDR2 SYGVNS. The chain's CDR3 is CASSAVGTAGANVLTF. In DNA, the CDR3 is TGTGCCAGCAGTGCAGTCGGGACAGCTGGGGCCAACGTCCTGACTTTC.

Details on this clone: Other DNA sequences in this specimen translate into the identical CDR3. V usage is TRBV18 and J usage is TRBJ2-5; 10 positions agree with TRBD2. With V trimmed by 0 bases and J by 4 bases, 5 bases remained unmatched. The germline V gene has CDR1 KGHSH and CDR2 LQKENI. This CDR3 spans 16 amino acids. The CDR3 region is CASSPPGLAGGETQYF. The CDR3, as DNA: TGTGCCAGCTCACCACCGGGTTTAGCGGGAGGAGAGACCCAGTACTTC.

CDR3 sequence: CASTRGASYNEQFF. In DNA form, the CDR3 reads TGTGCCAGTACGCGGGGGGCCTCCTACAATGAGCAGTTCTTC. This sequence joins TRBV19 and TRBJ2-1; 8 nucleotides align to TRBD2. CDR3 size: 14 residues. Germline V gives CDR1 LNHDA, CDR2 SQIVND (reference sequence). V lost 7 bases, J lost 0 bases, and 2 bases stayed unmatched.

V and J are TRBV27 and TRBJ2-7; 8 positions match TRBD1. This CDR3 region has 15 residues. Germline loops: CDR1 MNHEY, CDR2 SMNVEV (reference sequence). V was pared by 7 bases and J by 2 bases, with 10 bases of the junction left unmatched. CDR3 sequence reads: CASMFSRQGTYEQYF. CDR3 DNA sequence: TGTGCCAGCATGTTCTCCCGACAGGGGACCTACGAGCAGTACTTC.

This clone was counted many times. This chain uses TRBV4-2 with TRBJ2-2; D is tentatively TRBD1 or TRBD2 (5 bases each). This CDR3 region has 16 residues. V shed 1 base and J shed 5 bases, with 14 bases lying between them. The germline V gene encodes CDR1 LGHNA and CDR2 YNFKEQ. CDR3 protein: CASSQVVGKGTGELFF. CDR3 DNA sequence: TGTGCCAGCAGCCAAGTGGTCGGGAAGGGGACCGGGGAGCTGTTTTTT.

This chain uses TRBV19 with TRBJ1-3; D remains ambiguous. CDR3 length: 16 residues. From germline, CDR1 is LNHDA and CDR2 SQIVND (reference sequence). V lost 6 bases to trimming and J lost 6 bases, with 21 bases between them. The CDR3 DNA sequence: TGTGCCAGTAGCATCGGACGGGGATTCTGGGAAAACACCATATATTTT. The encoded protein is CASSIGRGFWENTIYF.

This rearrangement joins TRBV30 to TRBJ1-2; tentatively, D is TRBD1 (5 bases). The ends were cut back, 3 bases at V and 4 bases at J, with 12 bases in the middle. This CDR3 is built from 13 residues. CDR1 is GTSNPN and CDR2 is SVGIG in the germline V gene (reference sequence). The DNA of the CDR3 is TGTGCCTGGAGAGAGAGGGGCAGCTATGGCTACACCTTC. Translation gives CAWRERGSYGYTF.

J is TRBJ1-3 and V is TRBV20-1; D unclear. This CDR3 contains 11 residues. Germline values: CDR1 DFQATT, CDR2 SNEGSKA (reference sequence). V lost 0 bases and J lost 4, with 1 base in between. The CDR3 DNA is TGCAGTGCTAGAGAGGGAAACACCATATATTTT. This gives the protein CSAREGNTIYF.

The chain uses TRBV13 and TRBJ2-7; D might be TRBD2 (5 bases). Germline V CDR1 and CDR2: PRHDT, FYEKMQ (reference sequence). Trimming took off 0 bases at V and 4 bases at J, with 7 bases between the two ends. CDR3 length: 13 amino acids. CDR3 sequence reads: CASSLGGIYEQYF. The CDR3, as DNA: TGTGCCAGCAGCTTAGGCGGGATTTACGAGCAGTACTTC.

The chain has TRBV7-8 and TRBJ1-5, with a tentative D call TRBD1 (6 bases). This CDR3 is built from 16 residues. In germline, CDR1 is SGHVS, CDR2 FQNEAQ. V lost 1 base, J lost 0 bases, and 10 bases lay in between. CDR3 in amino acids: CASSLGTVYSNQPQHF. The DNA of the CDR3 is TGTGCCAGCAGCTTAGGGACAGTATATAGCAATCAGCCCCAGCATTTT.

V is TRBV18 and J is TRBJ2-6; possibly TRBD2 for D (6 bases). This CDR3 contains 15 residues. In germline, CDR1 is KGHSH, CDR2 LQKENI. V was trimmed by 4 bases and J by 0 bases, leaving 7 bases between them. The DNA for the CDR3 is TGTGCCAGCTCACGCGGGAACTCTGGGGCCAACGTCCTGACTTTC. Amino acids: CASSRGNSGANVLTF.

This rearrangement joins TRBV19 to TRBJ2-7, with 7 nucleotides matching TRBD2. The ends lost 4 bases at V and 2 bases at J; junction bases unmatched: 5. CDR1 is LNHDA and CDR2 is SQIVND in the germline V gene (reference sequence). CDR3 size: 14 residues. The CDR3 region has the DNA TGTGCCAGTAGTAGGCTAGCGGCGACCTACGAGCAGTACTTC. Translated: CASSRLAATYEQYF.

V and J are TRBV4-1 and TRBJ2-2; 8 nucleotides align to TRBD2. The CDR3 extends over 17 amino acids. V lost 1 base to trimming and J lost 1 base; unmatched junction nucleotides: 5. Germline V gene sequence: CDR1 MGHRA, CDR2 YSYEKL. The CDR3 loop is CASSQGGGRWNTGELFF. The CDR3 DNA follows: TGCGCCAGCAGCCAAGGCGGGGGGCGATGGAACACCGGGGAGCTGTTTTTT.

At least ten counts were recorded for this clone. V is TRBV27 and J is TRBJ1-2, with D possibly matching TRBD1 (5 bases). Trimming left V 10 bases short and J 2 bases short, with 17 bases between. In germline, CDR1 is MNHEY, CDR2 SMNVEV (reference sequence). The CDR3 is 14 amino acids. CDR3 DNA sequence: TGTGCCACAGGGTCGGGGCACGGAAACTATGGCTACACCTTC. Translation: CATGSGHGNYGYTF.

The CDR3 here is CASSSYDRDNEKLFF. The DNA of the CDR3 is TGCGCCAGCAGCTCGTACGACAGGGATAATGAAAAACTGTTTTTT. The J gene is TRBJ1-4, the V gene TRBV5-1; 7 positions match TRBD1. Germline assignment: CDR1 SGHRS and CDR2 YFSETQ. CDR3 length: 15 residues. The V gene end was trimmed by 3 bases and the J gene end by 4 bases; junction bases not matched to a gene: 6.

The chain uses TRBV27 and TRBJ2-7; D remains unclear. The CDR3 length is 13 residues. Trimming removed 6 bases from V and 4 bases from J, with 13 bases in between. The germline V gene has CDR1 MNHEY and CDR2 SMNVEV (reference sequence). The CDR3 coding sequence is TGTGCCAGCAGCCGCATATTGGGATACGAGCAGTACTTC. This sequence encodes CASSRILGYEQYF.

The V gene is TRBV6-1, the J gene TRBJ2-5, with TRBD2 matching 12 bases. Germline assignment: CDR1 MNHNS and CDR2 SASEGT. V lost 10 bases, J lost 4 bases, and 7 bases stayed unmatched. This CDR3 comprises 14 residues. The CDR3 loop reads CANETSGRGETQYF. The CDR3 DNA sequence: TGTGCCAACGAGACTAGCGGGAGAGGAGAGACCCAGTACTTC.

V is TRBV7-8 and J is TRBJ2-7; 9 bases are a match to TRBD1. V was clipped by 0 bases and J by 4 bases; unmatched bases: 4. The CDR3 is made up of 15 amino acids. The germline CDR1 and CDR2 sequences are SGHVS and FQNEAQ. For the CDR3, the DNA is TGTGCCAGCAGCTTAGCGGGGACAGGGACGTACGAGCAGTACTTC. Protein product: CASSLAGTGTYEQYF.

The chain carries TRBV4-2 and TRBJ2-1; no firm D call. CDR1 and CDR2 (germline): LGHNA, YNFKEQ. The CDR3 covers 13 residues. Trimming removed 3 bases at V and 10 bases at J, with 13 bases between. The CDR3 DNA sequence: TGTGCCAGCAGCCAGGAGTCCAAGGTAGAGCAGTTCTTC. Protein: CASSQESKVEQFF.